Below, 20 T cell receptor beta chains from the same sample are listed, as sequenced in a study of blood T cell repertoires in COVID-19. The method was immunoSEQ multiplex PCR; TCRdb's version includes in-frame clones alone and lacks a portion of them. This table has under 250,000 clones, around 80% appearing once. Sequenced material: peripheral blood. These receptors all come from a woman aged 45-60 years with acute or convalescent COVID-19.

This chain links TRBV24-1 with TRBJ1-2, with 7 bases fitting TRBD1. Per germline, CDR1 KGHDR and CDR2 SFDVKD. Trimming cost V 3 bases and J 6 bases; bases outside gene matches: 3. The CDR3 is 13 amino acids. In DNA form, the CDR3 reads TGTGCCACCAGTGATGGTGGGACAGATGGCTACACCTTC. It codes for CATSDGGTDGYTF.

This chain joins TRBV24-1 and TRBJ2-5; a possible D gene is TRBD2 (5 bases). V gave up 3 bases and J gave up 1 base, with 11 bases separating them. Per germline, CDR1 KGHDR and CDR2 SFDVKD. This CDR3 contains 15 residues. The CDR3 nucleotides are TGTGCCACCAGTGATCCTGCGGGTCCCCAAGAGACCCAGTACTTC. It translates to CATSDPAGPQETQYF.

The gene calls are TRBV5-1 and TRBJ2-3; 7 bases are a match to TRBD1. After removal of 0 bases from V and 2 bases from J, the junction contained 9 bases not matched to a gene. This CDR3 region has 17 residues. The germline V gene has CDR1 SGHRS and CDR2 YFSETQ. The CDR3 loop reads CASSLGAQTGFTDTQYF. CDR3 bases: TGCGCCAGCAGCTTGGGGGCCCAGACAGGGTTCACAGATACGCAGTATTTT.

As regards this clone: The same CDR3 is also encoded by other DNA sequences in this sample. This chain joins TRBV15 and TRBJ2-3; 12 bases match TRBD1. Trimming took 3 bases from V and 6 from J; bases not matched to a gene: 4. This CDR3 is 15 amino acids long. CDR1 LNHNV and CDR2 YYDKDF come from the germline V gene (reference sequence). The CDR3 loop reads CATSRGQGALDTQYF. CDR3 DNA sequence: TGTGCCACCAGCAGGGGACAGGGGGCGCTGGATACGCAGTATTTT. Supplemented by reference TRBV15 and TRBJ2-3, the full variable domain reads DAMVIQNPRYQVTQFGKPVTLSCSQTLNHNVMYWYQQKSSQAPKLLFHYYDKDFNNEADTPDNFQSRRPNTSFCFLDIRSPGLGDTAMYLCATSRGQGALDTQYFGPGTRLTVL.

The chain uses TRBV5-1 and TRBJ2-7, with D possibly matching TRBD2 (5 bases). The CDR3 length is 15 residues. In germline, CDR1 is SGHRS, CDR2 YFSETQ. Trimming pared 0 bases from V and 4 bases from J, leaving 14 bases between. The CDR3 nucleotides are TGCGCCAGCAGCTTGGCGGTTACCGGGAAATACGAGCAGTACTTC. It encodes CASSLAVTGKYEQYF. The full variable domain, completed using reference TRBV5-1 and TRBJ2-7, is KAGVTQTPRYLIKTRGQQVTLSCSPISGHRSVSWYQQTPGQGLQFLFEYFSETQRNKGNFPGRFSGRQFSNSRSEMNVSTLELGDSALYLCASSLAVTGKYEQYFGPGTRLTVT.

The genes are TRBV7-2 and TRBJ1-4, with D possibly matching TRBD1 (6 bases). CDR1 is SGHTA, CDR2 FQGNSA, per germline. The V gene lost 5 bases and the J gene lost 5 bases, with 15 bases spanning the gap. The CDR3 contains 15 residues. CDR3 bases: TGTGCCAGCAGCCTGGACAGTGTGAGGAATGAAAAACTGTTTTTT. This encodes CASSLDSVRNEKLFF.

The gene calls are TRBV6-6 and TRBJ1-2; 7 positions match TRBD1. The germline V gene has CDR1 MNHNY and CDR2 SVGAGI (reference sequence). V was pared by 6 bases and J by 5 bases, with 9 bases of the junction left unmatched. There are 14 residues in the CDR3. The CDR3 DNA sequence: TGTGCCAGCAGATCGACCCGGGACAGATATGGCTACACCTTC. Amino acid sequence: CASRSTRDRYGYTF.

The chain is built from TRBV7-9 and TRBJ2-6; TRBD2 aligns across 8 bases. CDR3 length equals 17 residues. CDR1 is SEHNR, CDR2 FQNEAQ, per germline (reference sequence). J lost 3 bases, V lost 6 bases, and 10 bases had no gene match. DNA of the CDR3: TGTGCCAGCAGGGACTCGACTAGCGCCAGTGGGGCCAACGTCCTGACTTTC. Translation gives CASRDSTSASGANVLTF.

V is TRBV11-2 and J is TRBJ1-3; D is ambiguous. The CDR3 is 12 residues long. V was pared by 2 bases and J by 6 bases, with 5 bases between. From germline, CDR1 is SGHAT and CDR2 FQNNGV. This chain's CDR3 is CASSLFINTIYF. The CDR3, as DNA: TGTGCCAGCAGCTTATTTATAAACACCATATATTTT.

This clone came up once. In DNA form, the CDR3 reads TGTGCCAGCAGTGGGACAGGGTTGAGCTACACCTTC. Its translation: CASSGTGLSYTF. The rearrangement links TRBV28 to TRBJ1-2; 9 nucleotides agree with TRBD1. Trimming removed 5 bases from V and 9 bases from J; junction bases left unmatched: 4. The CDR3 length is 12 residues. Germline lookup yields CDR1 MDHEN and CDR2 SYDVKM.

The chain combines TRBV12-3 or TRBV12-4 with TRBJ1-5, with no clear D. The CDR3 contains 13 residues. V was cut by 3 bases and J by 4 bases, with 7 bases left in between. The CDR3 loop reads CASSFGGNQPQHF. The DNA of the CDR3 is TGTGCCAGCAGTTTTGGAGGGAATCAGCCCCAGCATTTT.

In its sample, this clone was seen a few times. CDR3 amino acids: CASSQAGRGPSTDTQYF. As DNA, the CDR3 is TGTGCCAGCAGCCAAGCGGGGCGGGGTCCTAGCACAGATACGCAGTATTTT. The chain couples TRBV4-2 to TRBJ2-3; D may be TRBD2 (6 bases). V was pared by 1 base and J by 0 bases, with 14 bases between. This CDR3 comprises 17 residues. In germline, CDR1 is LGHNA, CDR2 YNFKEQ.

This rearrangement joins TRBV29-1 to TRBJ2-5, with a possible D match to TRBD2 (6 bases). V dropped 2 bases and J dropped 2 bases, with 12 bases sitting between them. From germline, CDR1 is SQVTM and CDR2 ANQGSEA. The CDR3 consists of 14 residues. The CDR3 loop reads CSVERGRRQETQYF. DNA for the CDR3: TGCAGCGTTGAACGAGGGAGGAGGCAAGAGACCCAGTACTTC.

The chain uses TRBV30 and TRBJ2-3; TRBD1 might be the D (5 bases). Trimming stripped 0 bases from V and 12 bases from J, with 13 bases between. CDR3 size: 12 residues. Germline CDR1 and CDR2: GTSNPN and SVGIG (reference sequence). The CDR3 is CAWSVQGRVQYF. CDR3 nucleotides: TGTGCCTGGAGTGTACAAGGCAGGGTACAGTATTTT.

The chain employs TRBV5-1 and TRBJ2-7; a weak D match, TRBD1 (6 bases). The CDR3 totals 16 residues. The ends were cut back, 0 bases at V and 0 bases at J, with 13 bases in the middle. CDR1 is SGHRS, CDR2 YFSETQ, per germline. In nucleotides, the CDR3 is TGCGCCAGCAGCTTGGAGGTGACAGGCCTCTCCTACGAGCAGTACTTC. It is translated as CASSLEVTGLSYEQYF.

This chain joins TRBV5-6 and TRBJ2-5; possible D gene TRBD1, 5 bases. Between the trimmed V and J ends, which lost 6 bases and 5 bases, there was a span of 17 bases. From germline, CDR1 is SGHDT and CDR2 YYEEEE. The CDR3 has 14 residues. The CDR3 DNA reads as TGTGCCAGCACCCCCCGAGTGGGGCGGGAGACCCAGTACTTC. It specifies CASTPRVGRETQYF.

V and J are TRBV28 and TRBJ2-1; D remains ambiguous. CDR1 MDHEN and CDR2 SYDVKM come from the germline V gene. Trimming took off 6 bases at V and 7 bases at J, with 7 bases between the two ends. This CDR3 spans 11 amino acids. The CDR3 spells CASSPRNEQFF. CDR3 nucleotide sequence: TGTGCCAGCAGCCCTAGAAATGAGCAGTTCTTC.

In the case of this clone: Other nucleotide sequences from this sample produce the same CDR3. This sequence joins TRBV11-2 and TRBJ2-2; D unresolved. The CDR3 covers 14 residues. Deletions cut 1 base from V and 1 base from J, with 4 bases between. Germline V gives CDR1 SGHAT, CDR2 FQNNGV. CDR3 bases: TGTGCCAGCAGCTTAGCGGTGAACACCGGGGAGCTGTTTTTT. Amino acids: CASSLAVNTGELFF.

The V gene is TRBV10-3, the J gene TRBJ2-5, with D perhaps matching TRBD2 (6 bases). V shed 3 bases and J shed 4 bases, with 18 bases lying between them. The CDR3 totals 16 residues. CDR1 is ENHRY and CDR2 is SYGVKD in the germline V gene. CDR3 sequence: CAISEFLGDSAETQYF. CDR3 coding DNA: TGTGCCATCAGTGAATTTCTGGGGGACTCGGCAGAGACCCAGTACTTC.

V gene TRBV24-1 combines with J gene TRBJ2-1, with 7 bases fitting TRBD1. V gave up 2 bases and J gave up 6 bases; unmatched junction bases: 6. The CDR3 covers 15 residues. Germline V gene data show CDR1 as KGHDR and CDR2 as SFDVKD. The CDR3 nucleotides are TGTGCCACCAGTGATTCCGGGGACAGTTCCAATGAGCAGTTCTTC. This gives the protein CATSDSGDSSNEQFF.